The T cell receptor (beta chain) under discussion was sequenced for a study of cytomegalovirus exposure and HLA in healthy donors. The primer mix had 60 Vbeta and 13 Jbeta primers. Sequenced by immunoSEQ multiplex PCR; TCRdb stores in-frame clones only, minus some. Among 95,000 to 150,000 clones listed, around 69% were seen once. Whole-study findings and limits: An analysis was carried out at a later point. It showed that HLA-associated TCR beta chains were more clonally expanded than equally common non-associated chains. Owing to their indistinguishability, certain V segments, notably TRBV6-2 and TRBV6-3, were excluded. Rare sequences made up most TCRs, while some public TCRs were found in many donors.

Donors had nominal health at sampling but likely had unrecorded immune exposures. This clone was picked up one time. The antigen remains undetermined. Sequence at one end of the junction differs from germline and may be a read error. This CDR3 has 13 residues. Germline CDR1 reads ENHRY; CDR2 reads SYGVKD. The rearrangement links TRBV10-3 to TRBJ1-1, with 8 bases that match TRBD1. Material: PBMCs. The TCR was taken from a woman in her forties in good health and CMV-seropositive. This CDR3 is CAIARQGNAEAFF. CDR3 coding DNA: TGTGCCATCGCGAGACAGGGGAACGCTGAAGCTTTCTTT.